This TCR beta chain originates from a study of T cells after posttransplantation cyclophosphamide. Findings and limits, study-wide: Later post-transplant blood repertoires were often dominated by donor CD8+ memory clones.

Worth noting for this clone: Its cognate antigen is unknown.

Sequencing used immunoSEQ multiplex PCR; TCRdb keeps in-frame clones, though not all of them. The profile shows under 75,000 clones, around 93% of them singletons. The germline gives CDR1 LNHDA, CDR2 SQIVND (reference sequence). This CDR3 contains 14 residues. Trimming took 6 bases from V and 5 from J; bases not matched to a gene: 4. This chain links TRBV19 with TRBJ2-1; 10 bases agree with TRBD1. This receptor was identified in a woman aged 25 to 39 in good health and a related stem cell transplant donor. Material for sequencing was PBMCs. CDR3: CASSGQGVNNEQFF. The CDR3 nucleotides are TGTGCCAGTAGCGGACAGGGGGTGAACAATGAGCAGTTCTTC.